This T cell receptor beta chain was recorded in a study of Graves' ophthalmopathy and Graves' hyperthyroidism. Study background: Stable hyperthyroidism referred to disease that showed no ophthalmopathy within 18 months of follow-up. Study outcomes and limitations: Detection in blood was also observed for most expanded thyroid clonotypes above 0.001 frequency. Ophthalmopathy and stable hyperthyroidism were discriminated by a 13-signature model, with about 91% sensitivity and about 84% specificity.

Amplifying from RNA transcripts, the study obtained TCR beta CDR3 regions. RT-PCR in the first round used HTBI primers; a second-round multiplex PCR followed. TCRdb reprocessed the multiplex PCR reads with MiXCR, giving one entry per CDR3 protein. The sample lists 1 million to 1.3 million distinct CDR3 sequences; 36% were seen once. Concerning this clonotype itself: What it recognizes is unknown.

The V gene lost 10 bases and the J gene lost 0 bases, with 18 bases spanning the gap. The CDR3 extends over 15 amino acids. Per germline, CDR1 ENHRY and CDR2 SYGVKD. Lactation, pregnancy, uncontrolled infections and other autoimmune diseases were all grounds for excluding patients. The V and J genes are TRBV10-3 and TRBJ1-2; possibly TRBD1 for D (6 bases). The receptor comes from an adult man with Graves' hyperthyroidism. The material sequenced was peripheral blood or thyroid tissue (not recorded which). The CDR3 reads CASIDWGAANYGYTF. As DNA, the CDR3 is TGTGCCAGCATCGATTGGGGGGCGGCTAACTATGGCTACACCTTC.